This TCR beta chain was documented in a study of a mutant IDH1 vaccine in newly diagnosed glioma listed by TCRdb under 2021. Study-wide context: In the chemotherapy-containing groups, vaccination started alongside temozolomide cycles, whereas in patients who had radiotherapy alone it started 4-6 weeks after radiotherapy. Of the 30 or so patients who were treated, approximately 60% were male and around 38% were female, and the mean age was roughly 40 years. Before enrollment, most patients had been given radiochemotherapy with temozolomide as standard therapy, while the rest had received either radiotherapy alone or temozolomide alone. The week-35 safety follow-up took place at visit V12, and the week-47 end of study took place at visit V13. Peripheral blood was drawn at six visits: V03 (baseline), V05, V07, V10, V12 and V13. Longitudinal TCRB deep sequencing was done for some 25 treated patients, wherever samples were available for exploratory analyses.

As for this clone: The clone's antigen remains unknown. Base qualities are not at hand, and no much larger clone is one base apart.

Broad study findings and their caveats: Selection of PBMC samples for TCRB deep sequencing was based on availability. Pseudoprogression seemed to be unrelated to changes in the top peripheral T cell clonotypes found by TCRB sequencing. Immune responses induced by the vaccine were seen in 90% to 95% of patients across multiple MHC alleles. It was noted by the authors that analyses of patient blood samples could not be reproduced owing to sample limitations.

The time point label on this specimen signifies: week 35, safety follow-up. Each vaccine dose was 300 ug of a 20-mer mutant IDH1 peptide in Montanide, given subcutaneously with topical imiquimod. Across visits V03 through V10, patients got a total of eight vaccinations, given in weeks 1, 3, 5, 7, 11, 15, 19 and 23. The donors had newly diagnosed IDH1-mutant astrocytomas of WHO grade 3 or 4 that showed loss of nuclear ATRX. The samples were drawn from NOA16, a multicentre, single-arm, open-label phase I trial in Germany that tested a mutant IDH1 peptide vaccine in humans for the first time. Genomic DNA for TCRB sequencing was extracted from EDTA blood using the DNeasy Blood and Tissue Kit. Library preparation was by the immunoSEQ multiplex PCR assay. Rearranged TCR beta chain sequences were amplified using the hsTCRB Kit according to the manufacturer's protocol. TCRB libraries were sequenced on an Illumina MiSeq. Concerning the study's data processing: The kit vendor's proprietary platform handled demultiplexing, trimming and gene mapping. TCRdb took over this immuneACCESS table, retaining in-frame rearrangements with V and J assigned. Such tables are incomplete; in checked studies, under half of the missing clones stem from an unresolved V gene, and the remainder is unexplained. V and J calls plus clone size are reproduced from that table; the DNA served to infer D and trimming. The sample table shows about 32,000 clones, and under 85% are seen once. The ten largest clones represent about a tenth of the sample.

V and J are truncated by 7 bases and 5 bases respectively, leaving an intervening sequence of 14 bases. CDR3 length: 14 amino acids, cysteine to phenylalanine. Only CDR3 DNA is held: 42 bases, read in frame from base 1. Looking up the germline V gene (reference sequence) yields CDR1 LNHDA and CDR2 SQIVND. The chain joins TRBV19 to TRBJ2-2, and possibly TRBD2, on 7 matching bases. This sequence was found in a woman younger than 45 with glioma. Some clones in this sample may be carry-over from other donors' samples. The sample here was PBMCs, taken from a glioma patient whose treatment included an IDH1 peptide vaccine. The DNA reads TGTGCCAGTACAAGAGGGGGGGGAACCGGGGAGCTGTTTTTT. It specifies CASTRGGGTGELFF.